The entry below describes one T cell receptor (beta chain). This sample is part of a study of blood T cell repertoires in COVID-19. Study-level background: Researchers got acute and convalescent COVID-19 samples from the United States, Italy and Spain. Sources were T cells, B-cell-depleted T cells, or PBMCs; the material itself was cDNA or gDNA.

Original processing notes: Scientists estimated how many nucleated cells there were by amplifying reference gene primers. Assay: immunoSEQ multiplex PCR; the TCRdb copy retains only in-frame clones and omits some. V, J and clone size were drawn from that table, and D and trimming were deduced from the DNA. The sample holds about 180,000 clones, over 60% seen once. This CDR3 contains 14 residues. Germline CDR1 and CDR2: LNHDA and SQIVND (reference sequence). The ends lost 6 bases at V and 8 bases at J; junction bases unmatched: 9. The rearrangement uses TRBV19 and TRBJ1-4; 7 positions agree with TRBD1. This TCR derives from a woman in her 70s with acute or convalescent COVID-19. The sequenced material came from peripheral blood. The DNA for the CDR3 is TGTGCCAGTAGCGAAGACAGGGCGAGCGAAAAACTGTTTTTT. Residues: CASSEDRASEKLFF.